These 8 T cell receptor beta chains came from one sample sequenced in a study of shared clonotypes between healthy human individuals. This table comes from immunoSEQ multiplex PCR, and its TCRdb copy is limited to in-frame clones, with some not included. The sample records 550,000 to 800,000 clones, around two thirds being singletons. The material sequenced was memory CD4+ T cells sorted from blood. Subset given: CD45RA-negative fraction. These receptors originate from a woman in her twenties or thirties in good health.

The chain is built from TRBV2 and TRBJ1-1; a possible D gene is TRBD1 (5 bases). Germline V gene data show CDR1 as SNHLY and CDR2 as FYNNEI. This CDR3 contains 11 residues. Trimming left V 6 bases short and J 11 bases short, with 13 bases between. CDR3 protein: CASSGLGGAFF. The DNA of the CDR3 is TGTGCCAGCAGCGGATTGGGGGGGGCTTTCTTT.

The chain links TRBV18 to TRBJ1-2; D is unresolved. The germline V gene has CDR1 KGHSH and CDR2 LQKENI. The CDR3 is 14 residues long. Trimming cost V 2 bases and J 5 bases, with 12 bases left between them. CDR3 amino acids: CASSPGDTTYGYTF. CDR3 nucleotides: TGTGCCAGCTCACCAGGGGATACTACATATGGCTACACCTTC.

The gene calls are TRBV9 and TRBJ1-5; D is ambiguous. The CDR3 consists of 15 residues. The V and J ends lost 0 bases and 0 bases respectively, with 7 bases between them. Germline V gene data show CDR1 as SGDLS and CDR2 as YYNGEE. The CDR3 coding sequence is TGTGCCAGCAGCGTAGGGGAGGGTAGCAATCAGCCCCAGCATTTT. It specifies CASSVGEGSNQPQHF. Supplemented by reference TRBV9 and TRBJ1-5, the full variable domain reads DSGVTQTPKHLITATGQRVTLRCSPRSGDLSVYWYQQSLDQGLQFLIQYYNGEERAKGNILERFSAQQFPDLHSELNLSSLELGDSALYFCASSVGEGSNQPQHFGDGTRLSIL.

This clone was counted a few times. The chain employs TRBV7-9 and TRBJ2-1; D is unclear. Germline CDR1 reads SEHNR; CDR2 reads FQNEAQ (reference sequence). The length of the CDR3 is 11 residues. V lost 3 bases to trimming and J lost 8 bases, with 5 bases between them. CDR3 in DNA: TGTGCCAGCAGCTTTTTGCATGAGCAGTTCTTC. Translating gives CASSFLHEQFF. The variable domain in full, with the rest retrieved from reference TRBV7-9 and TRBJ2-1, is DTGVSQNPRHKITKRGQNVTFRCDPISEHNRLYWYRQTLGQGPEFLTYFQNEAQLEKSRLLSDRFSAERPKGSFSTLEIQRTEQGDSAMYLCASSFLHEQFFGPGTRLTVL.

Only one count was recorded for this clone. V gene TRBV15 combines with J gene TRBJ2-3, with 7 nucleotides matching TRBD1. CDR1 and CDR2 from the germline V gene are LNHNV and YYDKDF (reference sequence). The CDR3 totals 16 residues. The ends lost 0 bases at V and 5 bases at J; junction bases unmatched: 8. The CDR3 protein is CATSREGDSRRDTQYF. In DNA form, the CDR3 reads TGTGCCACCAGCAGAGAGGGGGACAGCAGAAGAGATACGCAGTATTTT.

This clone was observed a handful of times. The chain carries TRBV5-1 and TRBJ2-1, with D possibly TRBD2 on 6 matching bases. The V and J ends lost 3 bases and 5 bases respectively, with 12 bases between them. Per germline, CDR1 SGHRS and CDR2 YFSETQ. This CDR3 comprises 14 residues. Here the CDR3 reads CASSYGRGDNEQFF. For the CDR3, the DNA is TGCGCCAGCAGCTACGGGAGAGGGGACAATGAGCAGTTCTTC.

The V and J genes are TRBV18 and TRBJ1-2; a possible D gene is TRBD1 (5 bases). This CDR3 comprises 15 residues. CDR1 and CDR2 from the germline V gene are KGHSH and LQKENI. The germline V and J ends were trimmed by 3 bases and 3 bases, with 14 bases remaining between them. This chain's CDR3 is CASSPGDLRDYGYTF. The CDR3 bases are TGTGCCAGCTCACCGGGGGACCTAAGGGACTATGGCTACACCTTC.

In nucleotides, the CDR3 is TGCGCCAGCAGCTTGGCCGACAGGGTACCCTACGAGCAGTACTTC. Residues: CASSLADRVPYEQYF. J is TRBJ2-7 and V is TRBV5-1; 7 bases match TRBD1. The length of the CDR3 is 15 residues. V shed 0 bases, J shed 2 bases, and the junction held 5 bases outside the gene matches. The germline CDR1 and CDR2 sequences are SGHRS and YFSETQ. Full variable domain (missing parts from reference TRBV5-1 and TRBJ2-7): KAGVTQTPRYLIKTRGQQVTLSCSPISGHRSVSWYQQTPGQGLQFLFEYFSETQRNKGNFPGRFSGRQFSNSRSEMNVSTLELGDSALYLCASSLADRVPYEQYFGPGTRLTVT.